This TCR beta chain was observed in a study of blood T cell repertoires in COVID-19. Turning to the study itself: Sample material is recorded as cDNA or gDNA derived from T cells, B-cell-depleted T cells, or PBMCs.

This clone was seen a few times. Measured with immunoSEQ multiplex PCR; TCRdb has only the in-frame clones, and not every one. Of about 220,000 clones listed, 80% are singletons. Germline CDR1 is LNHDA and CDR2 is SQIVND (reference sequence). Trimming cost V 4 bases and J 5 bases; bases outside gene matches: 7. This CDR3 is 15 amino acids long. The sample was peripheral blood. The sequence derives from a human donor in a cohort sampled during active COVID-19. The V call is TRBV19, the J call TRBJ2-1; 8 bases align to TRBD1. For the CDR3, the DNA is TGTGCCAGTAGTAAACAGGGGGTCGGGAACAATGAGCAGTTCTTC. The encoded protein is CASSKQGVGNNEQFF.